A single sample gave rise to the 30 T cell receptor beta chains below, sequenced in a study of OX40 agonist ivuxolimab in advanced cancers. Sequenced by immunoSEQ multiplex PCR; TCRdb stores in-frame clones only, minus some. The table shows tens of thousands of clones, with roughly nine tenths occurring only once. Sample: CD4+ or CD8+ T cells sorted from blood, taken in a trial of the OX40 agonist ivuxolimab. These receptors all stem from an adult with an advanced solid tumor such as melanoma, head and neck, liver or kidney cancer.

The V and J genes are TRBV10-2 and TRBJ1-1, with D possibly matching TRBD1 (5 bases). Between the trimmed V and J ends, which lost 7 bases and 1 base, there was a span of 10 bases. This CDR3 has 13 residues. From germline, CDR1 is WSHSY and CDR2 SAAADI. This CDR3 reads CASKRDPNTEAFF. In DNA form, the CDR3 reads TGCGCCAGCAAGAGGGACCCGAACACTGAAGCTTTCTTT.

This chain connects TRBV6-5 to TRBJ2-3; possibly TRBD1 for D (5 bases). Trimming removed 2 bases from V and 2 bases from J, with 8 bases in between. This CDR3 is built from 14 residues. Looked up from germline, CDR1 is MNHEY and CDR2 is SVGAGI. CDR3: CASSYGRATDTQYF. The DNA for the CDR3 is TGTGCCAGCAGTTACGGCAGGGCCACAGATACGCAGTATTTT.

There are a few counts of this clone. The chain recombines TRBV6-1 with TRBJ2-5; D might be TRBD1 (6 bases). This CDR3 spans 13 amino acids. Germline assignment: CDR1 MNHNS and CDR2 SASEGT. V was cut by 6 bases and J by 0 bases, with 8 bases left in between. CDR3 amino acids: CASRQGYQETQYF. The DNA for the CDR3 is TGTGCCAGCAGACAGGGCTACCAAGAGACCCAGTACTTC.

The chain carries TRBV7-2 and TRBJ2-5, with D possibly matching TRBD1 (7 bases). Germline CDR1 is SGHTA and CDR2 is FQGNSA. Trimming left V 4 bases short and J 5 bases short, with 23 bases between. This CDR3 has 17 residues. CDR3 protein: CASSSRGAWRGAETQYF. CDR3 in DNA: TGTGCCAGCAGCTCCAGGGGGGCCTGGCGGGGTGCCGAGACCCAGTACTTC.

The V call is TRBV27, the J call TRBJ1-5; D gene ambiguous. Trimming shortened V by 2 bases and J by 4 bases, and 15 bases separated the two germline ends. Germline values: CDR1 MNHEY, CDR2 SMNVEV (reference sequence). There are 16 residues in the CDR3. CDR3 residues: CASSLMPVRGNQPQHF. The CDR3 bases are TGTGCCAGCAGTTTAATGCCGGTCCGCGGGAATCAGCCCCAGCATTTT.

This clone was recorded only once. The rearrangement links TRBV7-2 to TRBJ2-5; D tentatively reads TRBD1 or TRBD2 (6 bases each). The CDR3 sequence is 16 residues long. Trimming pared 5 bases from V and 2 bases from J, leaving 18 bases between. Germline V lookup: CDR1 SGHTA, CDR2 FQGNSA. CDR3 nucleotides: TGTGCCAGCAGCCCCCGGAGGGGGGCTCAACAAGAGACCCAGTACTTC. Protein: CASSPRRGAQQETQYF.

J is TRBJ1-1 and V is TRBV18; D uncertain. Trimming took 3 bases from V and 2 from J, leaving 7 bases between them. Germline assignment: CDR1 KGHSH and CDR2 LQKENI. The CDR3 extends over 13 amino acids. The CDR3 is CASSPAVNTEAFF. The CDR3 bases are TGTGCCAGCTCACCCGCGGTCAACACTGAAGCTTTCTTT.

The chain couples TRBV19 to TRBJ1-4; no firm D call. The CDR3 length is 12 residues. The germline V and J ends were trimmed by 10 bases and 7 bases, with 13 bases remaining between them. The germline V gene has CDR1 LNHDA and CDR2 SQIVND (reference sequence). CDR3: CATASGVEKLFF. As DNA, the CDR3 is TGTGCCACCGCCTCTGGGGTTGAAAAACTGTTTTTT.

V and J are TRBV29-1 and TRBJ2-1, with 7 bases fitting TRBD1. The CDR3 runs to 14 residues. Germline CDR1 and CDR2: SQVTM and ANQGSEA. The CDR3 reads CSVRTAGGYNEQFF. The CDR3 coding sequence is TGCAGTGTCAGGACCGCAGGGGGATACAATGAGCAGTTCTTC.

The genes are TRBV6-5 and TRBJ2-7, with 8 bases identical to TRBD2. CDR1 and CDR2 (germline): MNHEY, SVGAGI. The CDR3 runs to 16 residues. V lost 0 bases to trimming and J lost 2 bases; unmatched junction nucleotides: 6. The CDR3 nucleotides read TGTGCCAGCAGTTACTCATTAGCGGGGCTGCCCTACGAGCAGTACTTC. It encodes CASSYSLAGLPYEQYF.

Ten or more counts support this clone. The gene calls are TRBV4-1 and TRBJ1-1, with 9 positions matching TRBD1. Trimming took 3 bases from V and 2 from J; bases not matched to a gene: 10. The CDR3 is 17 residues long. The germline gives CDR1 MGHRA, CDR2 YSYEKL. CDR3 in amino acids: CASSQAGTGSINTEAFF. The CDR3 coding sequence is TGCGCCAGCAGCCAGGCCGGGACAGGGTCGATTAACACTGAAGCTTTCTTT.

This chain joins TRBV6-5 and TRBJ2-3, with unresolved D. V dropped 0 bases and J dropped 4 bases, with 8 bases sitting between them. Germline CDR1 and CDR2: MNHEY and SVGAGI. CDR3 length: 14 amino acids. CDR3 nucleotide sequence: TGTGCCAGCAGTTACTCGAAGGGCTCAGATACGCAGTATTTT. It yields the protein CASSYSKGSDTQYF.

The rearrangement links TRBV4-3 to TRBJ2-1; D remains ambiguous. This CDR3 has 16 residues. Deletions cut 0 bases from V and 7 bases from J, with 16 bases between. Germline V lookup: CDR1 LGHNA, CDR2 YSLEER. CDR3 coding DNA: TGCGCCAGCAGCCAAGATCCACACTTGGGGTGGAATGAGCAGTTCTTC. Amino acids: CASSQDPHLGWNEQFF.

The V gene is TRBV30, the J gene TRBJ2-1; possible D gene TRBD1, 5 bases. The CDR3 consists of 15 residues. Between the trimmed V and J ends, which lost 4 bases and 0 bases, there was a span of 13 bases. CDR1 is GTSNPN, CDR2 SVGIG, per germline (reference sequence). The DNA for the CDR3 is TGTGCCTGGAATAGGGGCATGGGCTCCTACAATGAGCAGTTCTTC. It encodes CAWNRGMGSYNEQFF.

This rearrangement joins TRBV2 to TRBJ1-2; D unresolved. Germline assignment: CDR1 SNHLY and CDR2 FYNNEI. Trimming took 5 bases from V and 5 from J, leaving 18 bases between them. CDR3 length: 15 amino acids. The CDR3 protein is CASSIIGNAGYGYTF. CDR3 DNA sequence: TGTGCCAGCAGTATCATAGGGAATGCTGGTTATGGCTACACCTTC. The entire variable domain, with the rest obtained from reference TRBV2 and TRBJ1-2, is as follows: EPEVTQTPSHQVTQMGQEVILRCVPISNHLYFYWYRQILGQKVEFLVSFYNNEISEKSEIFDDQFSVERPDGSNFTLKIRSTKLEDSAMYFCASSIIGNAGYGYTFGSGTRLTVV.

The chain uses TRBV9 and TRBJ1-1, with 8 bases fitting TRBD1. The germline gives CDR1 SGDLS, CDR2 YYNGEE. The V gene end was trimmed by 4 bases and the J gene end by 1 base; junction bases not matched to a gene: 9. The CDR3 loop spans 16 amino acids. CDR3 nucleotides: TGTGCCAGCAGCCACCATCTAACAGGGGGGAACACTGAAGCTTTCTTT. This translates into CASSHHLTGGNTEAFF.

This sequence joins TRBV7-2 and TRBJ2-7; tentatively, D is TRBD1 (6 bases). CDR3 length: 15 amino acids. The ends were cut back, 0 bases at V and 2 bases at J, with 11 bases in the middle. Germline V lookup: CDR1 SGHTA, CDR2 FQGNSA. CDR3 loop: CASSLAPQGAYEQYF. In nucleotides, the CDR3 is TGTGCCAGCAGCTTAGCCCCACAGGGAGCCTACGAGCAGTACTTC.

The V gene is TRBV7-9, the J gene TRBJ2-7; TRBD1 is a possible D gene (6 bases). The V and J ends lost 5 bases and 4 bases respectively, with 9 bases between them. CDR3 length equals 12 residues. Germline CDR1 SEHNR, CDR2 FQNEAQ (reference sequence). CDR3 sequence (DNA): TGTGCCAGCAGCACGCAGGGGTACGAGCAGTACTTC. Translating gives CASSTQGYEQYF.

In this sample, this clone turned up a few times. CDR3 residues: CASSPLAGGPRETQYF. CDR3 coding DNA: TGTGCCAGCAGTCCCCTAGCGGGAGGGCCAAGGGAGACCCAGTACTTC. The V call is TRBV27, the J call TRBJ2-5, with 12 positions matching TRBD2. Germline-derived CDR1 and CDR2 are MNHEY and SMNVEV (reference sequence). The CDR3 has 16 residues. V lost 5 bases, J lost 5 bases, and 9 bases stayed unmatched.

The chain has TRBV6-5 and TRBJ2-7; TRBD2 matches at 7 bases. Germline V gives CDR1 MNHEY, CDR2 SVGAGI. V was clipped by 4 bases and J by 4 bases; unmatched bases: 10. This CDR3 has 15 amino acids. The CDR3 coding sequence is TGTGCCAGCAGTTCCCGACGACTAGCTGGTTACGAGCAGTACTTC. Translating gives CASSSRRLAGYEQYF.

The chain is built from TRBV19 and TRBJ2-2; 9 positions match TRBD1. This CDR3 has 15 amino acids. Germline V gene sequence: CDR1 LNHDA, CDR2 SQIVND (reference sequence). V lost 9 bases, J lost 6 bases, and 11 bases stayed unmatched. The CDR3 sequence is CASLQGAGGPGELFF. CDR3 DNA: TGTGCCAGCTTACAGGGGGCAGGGGGGCCCGGGGAGCTGTTTTTT.

CDR3 coding DNA: TGTGCCTGGAGTGCTGCCGTATCCAGGGGTCTGTACTTC. Residues: CAWSAAVSRGLYF. The genes are TRBV30 and TRBJ2-7; possibly TRBD1 for D (6 bases). Germline values: CDR1 GTSNPN, CDR2 SVGIG (reference sequence). The CDR3 runs 13 residues. V lost 1 base and J 12 bases, leaving 19 bases between the germline ends.

This rearrangement joins TRBV12-5 to TRBJ2-5, with D uncertain. Germline V gene lookup returns CDR1 LGHNT and CDR2 FRNRAP. The CDR3 runs 14 residues. Trimming shortened V by 7 bases and J by 1 base, and 13 bases separated the two germline ends. CDR3 amino acids: CASASDRRQETQYF. DNA of the CDR3: TGTGCTAGTGCCTCGGACCGACGCCAAGAGACCCAGTACTTC.

The chain is built from TRBV27 and TRBJ2-2; TRBD1 matches 7 bases. The length of the CDR3 is 15 residues. With V trimmed by 4 bases and J by 4 bases, 6 bases remained unmatched. Per germline, CDR1 MNHEY and CDR2 SMNVEV (reference sequence). CDR3 sequence reads: CASSSLQGRTGELFF. CDR3 coding DNA: TGTGCCAGCAGTTCCTTACAGGGGCGCACCGGGGAGCTGTTTTTT.

On this clone: A junction end diverges from the germline sequence, so it may reflect a read error. The chain employs TRBV2 and TRBJ1-2, with 8 bases aligning to TRBD1. In germline, CDR1 is SNHLY, CDR2 FYNNEI. The CDR3 consists of 12 residues. The CDR3 coding sequence is TGTGCCAGCCATCCTTCGGGCAGGGGGCGAGCGTTC. It specifies CASHPSGRGRAF.

This rearrangement joins TRBV7-2 to TRBJ2-7; D is undetermined. The germline V and J ends were trimmed by 4 bases and 2 bases, with 6 bases remaining between them. Germline CDR1 and CDR2: SGHTA and FQGNSA. This CDR3 is 12 amino acids long. The CDR3: CASSYPPYEQYF. CDR3 bases: TGTGCCAGCAGCTACCCTCCCTACGAGCAGTACTTC.

The V call is TRBV7-2, the J call TRBJ1-2; no clear D gene. Germline CDR1 SGHTA, CDR2 FQGNSA. With 4 bases removed from V and 4 bases from J, the gap between germline ends came to 13 bases. CDR3 length equals 14 residues. The CDR3 bases are TGTGCCAGCAGCTACACGGTGCGTGGCTATGGCTACACCTTC. It is translated as CASSYTVRGYGYTF.

This sequence joins TRBV7-8 and TRBJ1-6; D gene unclear. CDR3 length: 16 residues. Germline lookup yields CDR1 SGHVS and CDR2 FQNEAQ. Trimming took off 6 bases at V and 0 bases at J, with 12 bases between the two ends. DNA for the CDR3: TGTGCCAGCAGGGGCAGGCTGAGCTCCTATAATTCACCCCTCCACTTT. Protein: CASRGRLSSYNSPLHF. Filled out from reference TRBV7-8 and TRBJ1-6, the complete variable domain reads GAGVSQSPRYKVAKRGQDVALRCDPISGHVSLFWYQQALGQGPEFLTYFQNEAQLDKSGLPSDRFFAERPEGSVSTLKIQRTQQEDSAVYLCASRGRLSSYNSPLHFGNGTRLTVT.

Concerning this clone: Relative to the germline gene, one junction end is altered; a read error may explain this. V usage is TRBV4-3 and J usage is TRBJ1-3; a weak D match, TRBD1 (5 bases). The CDR3 totals 15 residues. CDR1 is LGHNA and CDR2 is YSLEER in the germline V gene. CDR3 nucleotides: TGCGCCAGCAGCCCGAGTGGCGGGACTGGAAACATCATATATTTT. It translates to CASSPSGGTGNIIYF.

The CDR3 here is CASSRTGRNTEAFF. The CDR3 bases are TGCGCCAGCAGCCGGACAGGGCGGAACACTGAAGCTTTCTTT. The rearrangement uses TRBV4-1 and TRBJ1-1; 8 nucleotides match TRBD1. The junction had 2 bases not matched to a gene; V was cut back by 4 bases and J by 1 base. Germline CDR1 and CDR2: MGHRA and YSYEKL. CDR3 length equals 14 residues.